The rows below give T cell receptor beta chains drawn from one sample of a study of blood T cell repertoires in COVID-19. Method: immunoSEQ multiplex PCR; TCRdb's copy keeps in-frame clones and lacks some. The profile shows about 370,000 clones, 90% of them singletons. The sequenced material came from peripheral blood. The source is a young man with active or convalescent COVID-19. CDR3s include the opening cysteine and the closing phenylalanine or tryptophan. The D gene is left open where the match is weak. Some rows mark clone size as missing; the rest say once, few, many or name a class of expanded clone.

TRBD2	TRBV7-8	-	TRBJ2-3	15	TGTGCCAGCAGCTATAGGACTAGCGGGAGGGGTACGCAGTATTTT	CASSYRTSGRGTQYF
-	TRBV5-4	-	TRBJ1-4	16	TGTGCCAGCAGCTTTCGAAGCCTTCAGGGGAGTGAAAAACTGTTTTTT	CASSFRSLQGSEKLFF
-	TRBV28	-	TRBJ1-3	13	TGTGCCAGCAGTTTAGCGGGGACGGACACCATATATTTT	CASSLAGTDTIYF
TRBD2	TRBV27	-	TRBJ2-7	17	TGTGCCAGCAGTGGTCCTAGGAGCGGGAGGGGATCCTACGAGCAGTACTTC	CASSGPRSGRGSYEQYF
TRBD2	TRBV7-3	-	TRBJ2-3	16	TGTGCCAGCAGCATGGGACTAGCGGGACGGGCAGATACGCAGTATTTT	CASSMGLAGRADTQYF
TRBD1	TRBV7-7	-	TRBJ2-3	16	TGTGCCAGCAGCCCCGGGACAGGGGGGTTGCCAGATACGCAGTATTTT	CASSPGTGGLPDTQYF
TRBD1	TRBV6-5	-	TRBJ1-6	15	TGTGCCAGCAGTTACGAGGGACAGATCAGTTCACCCCTCCACTTT	CASSYEGQISSPLHF
-	TRBV12-3/TRBV12-4	once	TRBJ1-1	13	TGTGCCAGCAACAATTGGGGGGACACTGAAGCTTTCTTT	CASNNWGDTEAFF
-	TRBV7-8	-	TRBJ1-3	15	TGTGCCAGCAGCTTAGTCCACAGCTCTGGAAACACCATATATTTT	CASSLVHSSGNTIYF
-	TRBV5-6	-	TRBJ1-5	15	TGTGCCAGCAGCTTGGTATCGCAGGCCAATCAGCCCCAGCATTTT	CASSLVSQANQPQHF
-	TRBV27	-	TRBJ2-3	15	TGTGCCAGCAGTTTAGACAGGCGAAGCACAGATACGCAGTATTTT	CASSLDRRSTDTQYF
-	TRBV2	-	TRBJ1-6	14	TGTGCCAGCTCCATTGGACAGAATAATTCACCCCTCCACTTT	CASSIGQNNSPLHF
-	TRBV7-9	-	TRBJ2-7	15	TGTGCCAGCAGCCCAAACCAGCGGACCTCCTACGAGCAGTACTTC	CASSPNQRTSYEQYF
TRBD1	TRBV15	few	TRBJ1-5	15	TGTGCCACCAGCAGCTCCGGGACAGGGAATCAGCCCCAGCATTTT	CATSSSGTGNQPQHF
-	TRBV7-2	-	TRBJ2-7	15	TGTGCCAGCAGCTATACTAGATTTCAGCCCTACGAGCAGTACTTC	CASSYTRFQPYEQYF
-	TRBV6-6	-	TRBJ1-3	14	TGTGCCAGCAATACCTGGGCATCTGGAAACACCATATATTTT	CASNTWASGNTIYF
-	TRBV5-1	-	TRBJ2-6	16	TGCGCCAGCAGCAGAAAACAGGGGACTGGGGCCAACGTGCTGACTTTC	CASSRKQGTGANVLTF
TRBD2	TRBV7-3	-	TRBJ2-2	16	TGTGCCAGCAGCCCCTCGACTAGCGGGAGACCCGGGGAGCTGTTTTTT	CASSPSTSGRPGELFF
-	TRBV19	-	TRBJ1-3	13	TGTGCCAGCCGAAGCTTCTCTGGAAACACCATATATTTT	CASRSFSGNTIYF
TRBD1	TRBV10-3	few	TRBJ1-6	14	TGTGCCATCACTCATGGACAGGGAGATTCACCCCTCCACTTT	CAITHGQGDSPLHF
-	TRBV6-1	-	TRBJ2-5	14	TGTGCCAGCAGTGAAGCGGGCACCGCTGAGACCCAGTACTTC	CASSEAGTAETQYF
TRBD1	TRBV7-2	-	TRBJ2-1	16	TGTGCCAGCAGCACCGGGACAGGGGAAAGTAGAAATGAGCAGTTCTTC	CASSTGTGESRNEQFF
-	TRBV28	-	TRBJ1-3	14	TGTGCCAGCAGTCCGGGGGGGACAGGAAACACCATATATTTT	CASSPGGTGNTIYF
-	TRBV9	-	TRBJ2-3	12	TGTGCCAGCAGCGGCGAGGGCTATACGCAGTATTTT	CASSGEGYTQYF
-	TRBV6-2/TRBV6-3	few	TRBJ2-5	15	TGTGCCAGCAGTTCCCCGGGACATTCAAAGGAGACCCAGTACTTC	CASSSPGHSKETQYF
-	TRBV11-2	-	TRBJ1-6	14	TGTGCCAGCAGCTTATTTGGAGGAGATTCACCCCTCCACTTT	CASSLFGGDSPLHF
TRBD1	TRBV27	-	TRBJ2-2	16	TGTGCCAGCAGTCCCCCGACAGGGGGAGGCACCGGGGAGCTGTTTTTT	CASSPPTGGGTGELFF
-	TRBV4-3	once	TRBJ1-2	15	TGCGCCAGCAGCCAAGGGTCAGGAGATGACTACGGCTACACCTTC	CASSQGSGDDYGYTF
-	TRBV4-3	-	TRBJ2-7	13	TGCGCCAGCAGCCAAGAGAGAACTTGGGAGCAGTACTTC	CASSQERTWEQYF
-	TRBV12-3/TRBV12-4	-	TRBJ2-6	13	TGTGCCGGCGCGGTCTCTGGGGCCAACGTGCTGACTTTC	CAGAVSGANVLTF
-	TRBV2	-	TRBJ2-2	14	TGTGCCAGCAGTGCCACAGTCTACACCGGGGAGCTGTTTTTT	CASSATVYTGELFF
TRBD1	TRBV18	once	TRBJ2-3	17	TGTGCCAGCTCACCACCATCACAGGGGCCCCGACACGATACGCAGTATTTT	CASSPPSQGPRHDTQYF
TRBD1	TRBV27	-	TRBJ2-2	16	TGTGCCAGCACCGGGGACAGACCTAAGAACACCGGGGAGCTGTTTTTT	CASTGDRPKNTGELFF
TRBD1	TRBV19	once	TRBJ2-7	13	TGTGCCAGTAGTATGCAGACAGGGGACGAGCAGTACTTC	CASSMQTGDEQYF
TRBD1	TRBV24-1	-	TRBJ1-2	13	TGTGCCACCAGTGATACGACAGGGCATGGCTACACCTTC	CATSDTTGHGYTF
-	TRBV24-1	-	TRBJ2-3	15	TGTGCCACCAGTGGTCCGGGTTCTGGCACAGATACGCAGTATTTT	CATSGPGSGTDTQYF
TRBD1	TRBV6-5	-	TRBJ1-2	14	TGTGCCAGCAGTTATGGACAGGGCGGCTATGGCTACACCTTC	CASSYGQGGYGYTF
TRBD1	TRBV10-2	-	TRBJ2-3	16	TGCGCCAGCAGTGAAAATTTGGGACAGATCTCCAATACGCAGTATTTT	CASSENLGQISNTQYF
-	TRBV19	-	TRBJ1-1	16	TGTGCCAGTAGTATACTGGGGGGGCTGGTGAACACTGAAGCTTTCTTT	CASSILGGLVNTEAFF
-	TRBV5-6	-	TRBJ1-2	17	TGTGCCAGCAGCTTCAGCGACGGGTCCCGGGGGAACTATGGCTACACCTTC	CASSFSDGSRGNYGYTF
-	TRBV7-2	-	TRBJ2-5	14	TGTGCCAGCAGCTTCCTGGCAAAACAAGAGACCCAGTACTTC	CASSFLAKQETQYF
TRBD1	TRBV5-5	-	TRBJ1-2	15	TGTGCCAGCAGCCGAGGACAGGTGACTAACTATGGCTACACCTTC	CASSRGQVTNYGYTF
TRBD1	TRBV7-8	-	TRBJ1-2	15	TGTGCCAGCAGACAACAGGGGGCCTCCGGCTATGGCTACACCTTC	CASRQQGASGYGYTF
-	TRBV7-3	-	TRBJ2-5	15	TGTGCCAGCAGCTTAATATCCGGGGGTGGGGAGACCCAGTACTTC	CASSLISGGGETQYF
-	TRBV6-5	-	TRBJ1-5	14	TGTGCCAGCAGCGAGGGAGCGGACAATCAGCCCCAGCATTTT	CASSEGADNQPQHF
-	TRBV4-3	once	TRBJ2-7	13	TGCGCCAGCAGCCTGGAGACCGTCTACGAGCAGTACTTC	CASSLETVYEQYF
TRBD2	TRBV6-5	-	TRBJ2-3	14	TGTGCCAGCCAACTAGCGGGGGGCACAGATACGCAGTATTTT	CASQLAGGTDTQYF
TRBD1	TRBV30	-	TRBJ1-2	14	TGTGCCTGGAGAGACCCCGGGACAGTTAATGGCTACACCTTC	CAWRDPGTVNGYTF
TRBD1	TRBV6-2/TRBV6-3	-	TRBJ1-1	13	TGTGCCAGCAGTTTAATCCCGGGACAGGAAGCTTTCTTT	CASSLIPGQEAFF
-	TRBV5-1	-	TRBJ1-1	14	TGCGCCAGCAGCTTGGCGCAGGGGTTCACTGAAGCTTTCTTT	CASSLAQGFTEAFF
-	TRBV7-2	-	TRBJ1-2	10	TGTGCCGCCGGCGGGGGTGGCTACACCTTC	CAAGGGGYTF